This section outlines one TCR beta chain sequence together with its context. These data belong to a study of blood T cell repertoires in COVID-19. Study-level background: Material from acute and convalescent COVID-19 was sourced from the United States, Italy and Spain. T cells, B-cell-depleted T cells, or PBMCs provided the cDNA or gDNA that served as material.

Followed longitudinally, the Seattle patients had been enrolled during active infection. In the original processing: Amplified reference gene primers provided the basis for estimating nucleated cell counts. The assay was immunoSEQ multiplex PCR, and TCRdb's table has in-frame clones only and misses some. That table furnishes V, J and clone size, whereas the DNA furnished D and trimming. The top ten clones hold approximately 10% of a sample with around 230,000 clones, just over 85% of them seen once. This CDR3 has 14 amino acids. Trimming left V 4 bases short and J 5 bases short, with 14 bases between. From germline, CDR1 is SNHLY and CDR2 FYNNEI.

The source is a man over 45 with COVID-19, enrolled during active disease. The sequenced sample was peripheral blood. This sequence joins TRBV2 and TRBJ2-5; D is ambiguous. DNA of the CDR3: TGTGCCAGCAGTGTTAACAGTCCAAGGGAGACCCAGTACTTC. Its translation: CASSVNSPRETQYF.